This record concerns one T cell receptor (beta chain) sequence. Its antigen remains unidentified. The sample originates from a study of monozygotic twins with inflammatory bowel disease. General study findings and limits: Clonotype sharing was lower in IBD patients than healthy twins, most markedly with disease activity.

The CDR3 spans 15 residues. The germline V gene encodes CDR1 LNHDA and CDR2 SQIVND (reference sequence). Amplification used two nested PCRs: 15 to 20 cycles, then approximately 9 cycles, on TCRalpha/TCRbeta cDNA. No DNA is given; TCRdb re-called the 5' RACE reads and lists each CDR3 protein once. The sample totals around 370,000 distinct CDR3 sequences; its top ten clones hold around 2.6%. This chain links TRBV19 with TRBJ2-7. The sample consisted of blood. This TCR came from a human donor with ulcerative colitis or Crohn's disease, or a healthy co-twin of an affected twin (not recorded which). CDR3 sequence: CASRGSSGISYEQYF. The variable domain in full, completed from reference TRBV19 and TRBJ2-7, reads DGGITQSPKYLFRKEGQNVTLSCEQNLNHDAMYWYRQDPGQGLRLIYYSQIVNDFQKGDIAEGYSVSREKKESFPLTVTSAQKNPTAFYLCASRGSSGISYEQYFGPGTRLTVT.